This is a list of T cell receptor beta chains from one sample in a study of early T cells in non-severe SARS-CoV-2 infection. TCRdb itself ran the 5' RACE reads through MiXCR, one entry per CDR3 protein. The sample lists tens of thousands of distinct CDR3 sequences, 14% seen once, with roughly 3.8% in the top ten. The specimen was whole blood, collected at baseline. Receptor source: an adult who was a healthcare worker with PCR-confirmed SARS-CoV-2 infection or an uninfected control (not recorded which). The CDR3 runs from the conserved cysteine through the conserved F or W. Each record gives: clone size, D gene, V gene, J gene, CDR3 protein, CDR3 DNA. D genes are given only for firm matches. For some rows the clone size is stated as once, few or many, or as a class when expanded; others skip it.

abundance: few
d_gene: -
v_gene: TRBV2
j_gene: TRBJ2-7
CDR3aa: CASSPNRDEQYF
CDR3nt: TGTGCCAGCAGTCCAAACAGGGACGAGCAGTACTTC

abundance: -
d_gene: -
v_gene: TRBV24-1
j_gene: TRBJ2-2
CDR3aa: CATLQQGTGELFF
CDR3nt: TGTGCCACACTTCAACAGGGTACCGGGGAGCTGTTTTTT

abundance: -
d_gene: -
v_gene: TRBV28
j_gene: TRBJ1-5
CDR3aa: CASFSRNQPQHF
CDR3nt: TGTGCCAGCTTCAGTCGCAATCAGCCCCAGCATTTT

abundance: many
d_gene: -
v_gene: TRBV7-9
j_gene: TRBJ2-7
CDR3aa: CASSLAGSYEQYF
CDR3nt: TGTGCCAGCAGCTTAGCAGGGTCCTACGAGCAGTACTTC

abundance: -
d_gene: TRBD1
v_gene: TRBV19
j_gene: TRBJ1-4
CDR3aa: CAASGTGDEKLFF
CDR3nt: TGTGCCGCCTCCGGGACAGGGGATGAAAAACTGTTTTTT

abundance: -
d_gene: -
v_gene: TRBV10-3
j_gene: TRBJ1-1
CDR3aa: CAITPGGTRNTEAFF
CDR3nt: TGTGCCATCACCCCTGGGGGGACACGGAACACTGAAGCTTTCTTT

abundance: many
d_gene: -
v_gene: TRBV20-1
j_gene: TRBJ2-7
CDR3aa: CSAREPFTGSGYEQYF
CDR3nt: TGCAGTGCTAGAGAGCCCTTTACAGGGAGTGGGTACGAGCAGTACTTC

abundance: few
d_gene: -
v_gene: TRBV6-6
j_gene: TRBJ1-6
CDR3aa: CASSQGIGNSPLHF
CDR3nt: TGTGCCAGCAGCCAGGGTATCGGGAATTCACCCCTCCACTTT

abundance: -
d_gene: -
v_gene: TRBV20-1
j_gene: TRBJ2-7
CDR3aa: CSAVGQSTYEQYF
CDR3nt: TGCAGTGCCGTCGGACAGTCCACCTACGAGCAGTACTTC

abundance: few
d_gene: -
v_gene: TRBV12-1
j_gene: TRBJ2-2
CDR3aa: CASSSHPLRTSGKNTGELFF
CDR3nt: TGTGCCAGCAGCTCCCACCCGCTGCGGACTAGCGGGAAGAACACCGGGGAGCTGTTTTTT

abundance: many
d_gene: TRBD2
v_gene: TRBV5-1
j_gene: TRBJ2-5
CDR3aa: CASSSLLAGGTEGDEETQYF
CDR3nt: TGCGCCAGCAGCTCCCTACTAGCGGGAGGCACGGAGGGAGATGAAGAGACCCAGTACTTC

abundance: -
d_gene: -
v_gene: TRBV12-3/TRBV12-4
j_gene: TRBJ1-1
CDR3aa: CASSFGRANTEAFF
CDR3nt: TGTGCCAGCAGTTTCGGCCGCGCGAACACTGAAGCTTTCTTT

abundance: few
d_gene: -
v_gene: TRBV4-2
j_gene: TRBJ2-7
CDR3aa: CASSQPPSYEQYF
CDR3nt: TGTGCCAGCAGCCAACCCCCTTCCTACGAGCAGTACTTC

abundance: few
d_gene: -
v_gene: TRBV6-4
j_gene: TRBJ2-3
CDR3aa: CASSDGQAGDTQYF
CDR3nt: TGTGCCAGCAGTGACGGGCAGGCCGGAGATACGCAGTATTTT

abundance: few
d_gene: TRBD2
v_gene: TRBV7-3
j_gene: TRBJ2-2
CDR3aa: CASSQGLADTGELFF
CDR3nt: TGTGCCAGCAGCCAGGGACTAGCGGACACCGGGGAGCTGTTTTTT

abundance: -
d_gene: -
v_gene: TRBV18
j_gene: TRBJ1-4
CDR3aa: CASSPPGNEKLFF
CDR3nt: TGTGCCAGCTCACCACCGGGGAATGAAAAACTGTTTTTT

abundance: -
d_gene: TRBD2
v_gene: TRBV5-1
j_gene: TRBJ2-1
CDR3aa: CASSPGLAGREEQFF
CDR3nt: TGCGCCAGCAGCCCGGGACTAGCGGGGCGGGAGGAGCAGTTCTTC

abundance: -
d_gene: -
v_gene: TRBV20-1
j_gene: TRBJ2-5
CDR3aa: CSAIKETQYF
CDR3nt: TGCAGTGCGATCAAAGAGACCCAGTACTTC

abundance: few
d_gene: TRBD2
v_gene: TRBV20-1
j_gene: TRBJ2-1
CDR3aa: CSAPLAGNEQFF
CDR3nt: TGCAGTGCCCCCCTAGCGGGAAATGAGCAGTTCTTC

abundance: many
d_gene: -
v_gene: TRBV29-1
j_gene: TRBJ1-1
CDR3aa: CSARTGTENEAFF
CDR3nt: TGCAGCGCGAGAACCGGGACGGAAAATGAAGCTTTCTTT

abundance: many
d_gene: TRBD1
v_gene: TRBV5-5
j_gene: TRBJ2-1
CDR3aa: CASSIAGGSYNEQFF
CDR3nt: TGTGCCAGCAGCATAGCAGGGGGCTCCTACAATGAGCAGTTCTTC

abundance: few
d_gene: -
v_gene: TRBV7-2
j_gene: TRBJ2-3
CDR3aa: CASSLQAVSTDTQYF
CDR3nt: TGTGCCAGCAGCCTCCAAGCGGTGAGCACAGATACGCAGTATTTT

abundance: many
d_gene: -
v_gene: TRBV29-1
j_gene: TRBJ2-7
CDR3aa: CSVGARSEQYF
CDR3nt: TGCAGCGTTGGGGCTAGAAGCGAGCAGTACTTC

abundance: few
d_gene: TRBD1
v_gene: TRBV5-6
j_gene: TRBJ1-2
CDR3aa: CASSLGQGTNYGYTF
CDR3nt: TGTGCCAGCAGCTTGGGACAGGGAACCAACTATGGCTACACCTTC

abundance: few
d_gene: -
v_gene: TRBV21-1
j_gene: TRBJ2-7
CDR3aa: CASSFRAPQGHLSYEQYF
CDR3nt: TGTGCCAGCAGCTTCCGGGCCCCACAGGGACATCTCTCCTACGAGCAGTACTTC

abundance: few
d_gene: TRBD2
v_gene: TRBV5-4
j_gene: TRBJ2-3
CDR3aa: CASSKGLAYTSTDTQYF
CDR3nt: TGTGCCAGCAGCAAGGGACTAGCGTATACTAGCACAGATACGCAGTATTTT

abundance: few
d_gene: TRBD2
v_gene: TRBV12-3/TRBV12-4
j_gene: TRBJ2-3
CDR3aa: CASSSELAGGGDTQYF
CDR3nt: TGTGCCAGCAGTTCCGAATTAGCGGGAGGGGGAGATACGCAGTATTTT

abundance: many
d_gene: -
v_gene: TRBV3-1
j_gene: TRBJ2-1
CDR3aa: CASSQANEQFF
CDR3nt: TGTGCCAGCAGCCAGGCGAATGAGCAGTTCTTC

abundance: few
d_gene: TRBD1
v_gene: TRBV6-5
j_gene: TRBJ1-6
CDR3aa: CASSYTGTGYNSPLHF
CDR3nt: TGTGCCAGCAGTTACACCGGGACAGGGTATAATTCACCCCTCCACTTT

abundance: many
d_gene: -
v_gene: TRBV3-1
j_gene: TRBJ2-7
CDR3aa: CASSPAPGNYEQYF
CDR3nt: TGTGCCAGCAGCCCAGCCCCGGGGAACTACGAGCAGTACTTC

abundance: few
d_gene: -
v_gene: TRBV29-1
j_gene: TRBJ2-5
CDR3aa: CSVQVPGRETQYF
CDR3nt: TGCAGCGTTCAGGTTCCGGGCCGGGAGACCCAGTACTTC

abundance: -
d_gene: -
v_gene: TRBV12-3/TRBV12-4
j_gene: TRBJ2-7
CDR3aa: CASSQKQGSEQYF
CDR3nt: TGTGCCAGCAGTCAAAAACAGGGTTCCGAGCAGTACTTC

abundance: many
d_gene: -
v_gene: TRBV9
j_gene: TRBJ2-3
CDR3aa: CASSVVGGADTQYF
CDR3nt: TGTGCCAGCAGCGTAGTGGGGGGTGCGGATACGCAGTATTTT

abundance: few
d_gene: -
v_gene: TRBV16
j_gene: TRBJ1-2
CDR3aa: CASSQSGGRNYGYTF
CDR3nt: TGTGCCAGCAGCCAATCGGGGGGCAGGAACTATGGCTACACCTTC

abundance: many
d_gene: -
v_gene: TRBV7-9
j_gene: TRBJ1-4
CDR3aa: CASSRSPRGNEKLFF
CDR3nt: TGTGCCAGCAGCCGGTCACCTCGGGGTAATGAAAAACTGTTTTTT

abundance: few
d_gene: TRBD1
v_gene: TRBV28
j_gene: TRBJ2-7
CDR3aa: CASSSPVGQGASDYEQYF
CDR3nt: TGTGCCAGCAGTTCTCCCGTCGGACAGGGGGCGTCGGACTACGAGCAGTACTTC